This is a list of T cell receptor beta chains from one sample in a study of cytomegalovirus exposure and HLA in healthy donors. The method was immunoSEQ multiplex PCR; TCRdb's version includes in-frame clones alone and lacks a portion of them. The sample lists roughly 100,000 clones, about 94% occurring once. The specimen sequenced was PBMCs. The receptors come from a woman under 30 in good health and CMV-seronegative. CDR3s include the opening cysteine and the closing phenylalanine or tryptophan. D genes are given only for firm matches. The listing skips clone size in some rows; elsewhere it reads once, few, many or a size class.

>TRBD2|TRBJ2-3|TRBV5-1|NA
TGCGCCAGCAGCTTGGCCCCAGCGGGAGTTAGCGATACGCAGTATTTT
CASSLAPAGVSDTQYF
>TRBD2|TRBJ2-1|TRBV6-5|NA
TGTGCCAGCAATCCAGCGGGAGCGGGTGAGCAGTTCTTC
CASNPAGAGEQFF
>TRBD1|TRBJ1-1|TRBV4-1|NA
TGCGCCAGCAGCCAGATGACAGGGGGTGGCACTGAAGCTTTCTTT
CASSQMTGGGTEAFF
>TRBD1|TRBJ1-4|TRBV15|NA
TGTGCCACCAGCAGAGGGTTTGGGACAGGGTCAACTAATGAAAAACTGTTTTTT
CATSRGFGTGSTNEKLFF
>NA|TRBJ2-1|TRBV7-6|NA
TGTGCCAGCAGCTTAGGGGTGGGGAGTGAGCAGTTCTTC
CASSLGVGSEQFF
>TRBD1|TRBJ1-1|TRBV5-1|once
TGCGCCAGCAGCCCAGGACAGGGCGGTGGGGCTTTCTTT
CASSPGQGGGAFF
>NA|TRBJ2-2|TRBV29-1|NA
TGCAGCGTAATGGTGACTCAATCCAACACCGGGGAGCTGTTTTTT
CSVMVTQSNTGELFF
>NA|TRBJ2-7|TRBV28|NA
TGTGCCAGCAGATCCGGTCCGGGATTCTCCTACGAGCAGTACTTC
CASRSGPGFSYEQYF
>NA|TRBJ2-7|TRBV7-8|once
TGTGCCAGCAGCTTCCTAGCCTACGAGCAGTACTTC
CASSFLAYEQYF
>TRBD1|TRBJ2-7|TRBV6-1|NA
TGTGCCAGCAGTGAAGCCGAGACAGGGGGCTACGAGCAGTACTTC
CASSEAETGGYEQYF
>NA|TRBJ1-1|TRBV9|once
TGTGCCAGCAGCGTAGTCGCCAGGGGCGGTGAAGCTTTCTTT
CASSVVARGGEAFF
>NA|TRBJ1-4|TRBV7-9|NA
TGTGCCAGCAGCGCCGGACAAGTTGCAACTAATGAAAAACTGTTTTTT
CASSAGQVATNEKLFF
>TRBD1|TRBJ2-1|TRBV7-9|NA
TGTGCCAGCTGTGAAGGGGGCGGTGAGCAGTTCTTC
CASCEGGGEQFF
>NA|TRBJ2-2|TRBV4-2|NA
TGTGCCAGCAGCCAAGATCGAGAAGGACTAATGAACACCGGGGAGCTGTTTTTT
CASSQDREGLMNTGELFF
>NA|TRBJ2-5|TRBV4-1|NA
TGCGCCAGCAGCCAATTCGGGGTGGCAGAGACCCAGTACTTC
CASSQFGVAETQYF
>NA|TRBJ2-7|TRBV18|NA
TGTGCCAGCTCACCAGGGGCCTCCTCCTACGAGCAGTACTTC
CASSPGASSYEQYF
>TRBD1|TRBJ1-2|TRBV5-6|NA
TGTGCCAGCAGCTTGGGACAGGGGGCCTATGGCTACACCTTC
CASSLGQGAYGYTF
>TRBD1|TRBJ1-1|TRBV9|NA
TGTGCCAGCGGACAGGGGGCTTTGAACACTGAAGCTTTCTTT
CASGQGALNTEAFF
>TRBD1|TRBJ1-1|TRBV5-4|NA
TGTGCCAGCAGCCGGACAGGGTTTGAAGCTTTCTTT
CASSRTGFEAFF
>NA|TRBJ1-1|TRBV18|NA
TGTGCCAGCTCACCACCGTACGAGGGCTCTGAAGCTTTCTTT
CASSPPYEGSEAFF
>TRBD2|TRBJ2-1|TRBV9|NA
TGTGCCAGCAGCGGTAGCGGGGGGCCCCACGAGCAGTTCTTC
CASSGSGGPHEQFF
>NA|TRBJ2-1|TRBV6-1|NA
TGTGCCAGCAGTGGGGCTCCCGCCTCCTACAATGAGCAGTTCTTC
CASSGAPASYNEQFF
>NA|TRBJ1-1|TRBV10-3|NA
TGTGCCATCAGTGAGGAAAGGGGATATAACACTGAAGCTTTCTTT
CAISEERGYNTEAFF
>TRBD2|TRBJ2-1|TRBV9|NA
TGTGCCAGCAGCGTAGTGGAACGGGAGGGCCACCATAATGAGCAGTTCTTC
CASSVVEREGHHNEQFF
>NA|TRBJ2-2|TRBV11-2|NA
TGTGCCAGCAGCTTAGATCGAATAGCCGGCACCGGGGAGCTGTTTTTT
CASSLDRIAGTGELFF
>NA|TRBJ1-3|TRBV7-9|once
TGTGCCAGCAGCCCGTCTGGAAACACCATATATTTT
CASSPSGNTIYF
>TRBD1|TRBJ2-7|TRBV5-1|once
TGCGCCAGCAGCCTGGGACAGAGAGAATACGAGCAGTACTTC
CASSLGQREYEQYF
>TRBD2|TRBJ2-1|TRBV5-1|NA
TGCGCCAGCAGCGGAGGACTAGGGGTCAATGAGCAGTTCTTC
CASSGGLGVNEQFF
>TRBD2|TRBJ2-7|TRBV5-4|once
TGTGCCAGCAGCTTGGCTCCTAGCGGGGTATCTAGCTCCTACGAGCAGTACTTC
CASSLAPSGVSSSYEQYF
>NA|TRBJ1-3|TRBV7-2|NA
TGTGCCAGCAGCTTGATGGTTGGAGACACCATATATTTT
CASSLMVGDTIYF
>TRBD2|TRBJ2-1|TRBV6-1|NA
TGTGCCAGCAGGCACGGACTAGCGGGGGGCAATGAGCAGTTCTTC
CASRHGLAGGNEQFF
>NA|TRBJ1-2|TRBV19|NA
TGTGCCAGTAGTCGGGGGGGCCGACAGCCCTATGGCTACACCTTC
CASSRGGRQPYGYTF
>TRBD2|TRBJ2-5|TRBV4-3|NA
TGCGCCAGCAGCCAAGATCTCGGATGGGGGAGGGCGAAAGAGACCCAGTACTTC
CASSQDLGWGRAKETQYF
>NA|TRBJ2-7|TRBV7-9|NA
TGTGCCAGCAGCCAAGACAACTACGAGCAGTACTTC
CASSQDNYEQYF
>NA|TRBJ2-4|TRBV4-3|NA
TGCGCCAGCAGCCAAGAGGACGGGGATCTAGCCAAAAACATTCAGTACTTC
CASSQEDGDLAKNIQYF
>TRBD1|TRBJ2-3|TRBV5-8|NA
TGTGCCAGCAGCCCACGGGACAGGGGCAACACAGATACGCAGTATTTT
CASSPRDRGNTDTQYF
>TRBD2|TRBJ2-2|TRBV5-1|NA
TGCGCCAGCAGCTTCCTAAGCGGGAGGGCAGTCCGCACCGGGGAGCTGTTTTTT
CASSFLSGRAVRTGELFF